This passage covers 4 T cell receptor beta chains from one sample sequenced in a study of T cell responses to AZD1222 COVID-19 vaccine. TCRdb keeps only in-frame clones here, not all; method: immunoSEQ multiplex PCR. Of some 140,000 clones listed, 85% to 95% are singletons. The source was peripheral blood, collected on day 0 of AZD1222 vaccination. These receptors originate from an adult in good health.

V gene TRBV7-8 combines with J gene TRBJ1-2; the match to TRBD1 covers 7 bases. This CDR3 has 15 amino acids. The J segment lost 8 bases and the V segment lost 0 bases, leaving 9 bases of the junction unmatched. CDR1 SGHVS and CDR2 FQNEAQ come from the germline V gene. The DNA for the CDR3 is TGTGCCAGCAGCTTAGCATCAGGGGGTCTAGGGGGCTACACCTTC. Encoded protein: CASSLASGGLGGYTF.

This clone appeared a single time. The chain links TRBV6-5 to TRBJ1-3, with D uncertain. This CDR3 spans 12 amino acids. The V gene lost 8 bases and the J gene lost 3 bases, with 8 bases spanning the gap. The germline CDR1 and CDR2 sequences are MNHEY and SVGAGI. CDR3 residues: CASGVGGNTIYF. The CDR3 DNA is TGTGCCAGCGGGGTCGGTGGAAACACCATATATTTT.

This rearrangement joins TRBV7-6 to TRBJ1-1; 11 nucleotides agree with TRBD1. In germline, CDR1 is SGHVS, CDR2 FNYEAQ. V gave up 5 bases and J gave up 6 bases; unmatched junction bases: 8. This CDR3 spans 15 amino acids. CDR3 DNA sequence: TGTGCCAGCAGCCCCGGGACAGGGGGAGGATCTGAAGCTTTCTTT. This gives the protein CASSPGTGGGSEAFF.

The chain uses TRBV6-1 and TRBJ1-2; TRBD1 matches at 7 bases. Per germline, CDR1 MNHNS and CDR2 SASEGT. With V trimmed by 2 bases and J by 4 bases, 4 bases remained unmatched. The CDR3 extends over 14 amino acids. CDR3 sequence (DNA): TGTGCCAGCAGTGAACCGGGACAGAGCTATGGCTACACCTTC. Amino acids: CASSEPGQSYGYTF.